This T cell receptor (beta chain) came from a study of cytomegalovirus exposure and HLA in healthy donors. The study, taken as a whole, reports: DRB1 had the most TCR associations and HLA-C the fewest, a later analysis found, with rates varying by HLA locus. Earlier analysis found most TCR beta V segments productive about 87% or about 30% of the time.

Healthy individuals who donated bone marrow served as the donors. 13 Jbeta primers and 60 Vbeta primers were used for the PCR. As handled by the study authors: Tens of millions of unique TCR beta chains, around 11 million of them shared, were counted by a later analysis. Generated by immunoSEQ multiplex PCR, the TCRdb table keeps only in-frame clones and is missing some. V and J calls plus clone size are reproduced from that table; the DNA served to infer D and trimming. The sample features fewer than 130,000 clones, with about 0.59% in its top ten. Note on this clone: Its specificity is not known.

The material sequenced was PBMCs. The receptor's source is a man aged 50-59 years in good health and CMV-seronegative.

The CDR3 DNA sequence: TGTGCCATCACAGGTCAAGACACAGATACGCAGTATTTT. Translating it yields CAITGQDTDTQYF. V is TRBV10-3 and J is TRBJ2-3; D unclear. V was shortened by 7 bases and J by 2 bases, with 10 bases between the two germline ends. This CDR3 spans 13 amino acids. The germline gives CDR1 ENHRY, CDR2 SYGVKD.